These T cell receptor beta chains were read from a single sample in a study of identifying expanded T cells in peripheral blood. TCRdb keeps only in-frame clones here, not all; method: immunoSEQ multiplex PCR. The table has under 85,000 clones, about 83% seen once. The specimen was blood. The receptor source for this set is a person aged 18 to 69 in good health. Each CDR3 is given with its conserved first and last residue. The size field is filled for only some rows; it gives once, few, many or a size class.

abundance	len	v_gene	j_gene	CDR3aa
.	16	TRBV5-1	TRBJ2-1	CASSLQEREFHNEQFF
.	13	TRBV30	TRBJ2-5	CAWSDGLKETQYF
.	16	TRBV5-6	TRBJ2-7	CASSDGAGGGFYEQYF
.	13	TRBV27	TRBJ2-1	CASSWTSGNEQFF
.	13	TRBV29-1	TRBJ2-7	CSVRTSGSHEQYF
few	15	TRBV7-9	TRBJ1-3	CASSRTEDREDTIYF
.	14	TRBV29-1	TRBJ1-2	CSVVGGGQGKGYTF
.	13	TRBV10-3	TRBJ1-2	CAISGPGPHGYTF
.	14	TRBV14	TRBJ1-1	CASTLTGGNTEAFF
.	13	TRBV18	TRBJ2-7	CASSYDKLGGQYF
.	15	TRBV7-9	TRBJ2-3	CASSLAGSGTDTQYF
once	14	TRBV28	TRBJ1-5	CASSFEGAGQPQHF
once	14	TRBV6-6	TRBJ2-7	CASLKARDHYEQYF
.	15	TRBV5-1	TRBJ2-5	CASSAGQGGRETQYF
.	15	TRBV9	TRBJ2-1	CASSGGGLAGEEQFF
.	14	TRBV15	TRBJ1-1	CATSREKGHTEAFF
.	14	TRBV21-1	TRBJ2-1	CASRLTTGYNEQFF
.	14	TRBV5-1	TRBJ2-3	CASSLEGGTDTQYF
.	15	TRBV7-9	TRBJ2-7	CASSPSLAAPYEQYF
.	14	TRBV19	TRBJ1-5	CASNRGEGNQPQHF
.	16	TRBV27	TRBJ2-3	CASSRSGSGGTDTQYF
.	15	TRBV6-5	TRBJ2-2	CASRGTSGFTGELFF